This T cell receptor beta chain originates from a study of blood T cell repertoires in COVID-19. Trimming cost V 7 bases and J 5 bases, with 15 bases left between them. Looked up from germline, CDR1 is LNHDA and CDR2 is SQIVND (reference sequence). The CDR3 totals 14 residues. Many counts were recorded for this clone. The method was immunoSEQ multiplex PCR; TCRdb's version includes in-frame clones alone and lacks a portion of them. Of over 250,000 clones listed, about 85% are singletons. The sequence derives from a man aged 55-75 years who had recovered from COVID-19. The specimen sequenced was peripheral blood. J is TRBJ1-5 and V is TRBV19; D remains ambiguous. The CDR3 DNA follows: TGTGCCAGTACCTCTGCGGGAGTGCATCAGCCCCAGCATTTT. Protein product: CASTSAGVHQPQHF.